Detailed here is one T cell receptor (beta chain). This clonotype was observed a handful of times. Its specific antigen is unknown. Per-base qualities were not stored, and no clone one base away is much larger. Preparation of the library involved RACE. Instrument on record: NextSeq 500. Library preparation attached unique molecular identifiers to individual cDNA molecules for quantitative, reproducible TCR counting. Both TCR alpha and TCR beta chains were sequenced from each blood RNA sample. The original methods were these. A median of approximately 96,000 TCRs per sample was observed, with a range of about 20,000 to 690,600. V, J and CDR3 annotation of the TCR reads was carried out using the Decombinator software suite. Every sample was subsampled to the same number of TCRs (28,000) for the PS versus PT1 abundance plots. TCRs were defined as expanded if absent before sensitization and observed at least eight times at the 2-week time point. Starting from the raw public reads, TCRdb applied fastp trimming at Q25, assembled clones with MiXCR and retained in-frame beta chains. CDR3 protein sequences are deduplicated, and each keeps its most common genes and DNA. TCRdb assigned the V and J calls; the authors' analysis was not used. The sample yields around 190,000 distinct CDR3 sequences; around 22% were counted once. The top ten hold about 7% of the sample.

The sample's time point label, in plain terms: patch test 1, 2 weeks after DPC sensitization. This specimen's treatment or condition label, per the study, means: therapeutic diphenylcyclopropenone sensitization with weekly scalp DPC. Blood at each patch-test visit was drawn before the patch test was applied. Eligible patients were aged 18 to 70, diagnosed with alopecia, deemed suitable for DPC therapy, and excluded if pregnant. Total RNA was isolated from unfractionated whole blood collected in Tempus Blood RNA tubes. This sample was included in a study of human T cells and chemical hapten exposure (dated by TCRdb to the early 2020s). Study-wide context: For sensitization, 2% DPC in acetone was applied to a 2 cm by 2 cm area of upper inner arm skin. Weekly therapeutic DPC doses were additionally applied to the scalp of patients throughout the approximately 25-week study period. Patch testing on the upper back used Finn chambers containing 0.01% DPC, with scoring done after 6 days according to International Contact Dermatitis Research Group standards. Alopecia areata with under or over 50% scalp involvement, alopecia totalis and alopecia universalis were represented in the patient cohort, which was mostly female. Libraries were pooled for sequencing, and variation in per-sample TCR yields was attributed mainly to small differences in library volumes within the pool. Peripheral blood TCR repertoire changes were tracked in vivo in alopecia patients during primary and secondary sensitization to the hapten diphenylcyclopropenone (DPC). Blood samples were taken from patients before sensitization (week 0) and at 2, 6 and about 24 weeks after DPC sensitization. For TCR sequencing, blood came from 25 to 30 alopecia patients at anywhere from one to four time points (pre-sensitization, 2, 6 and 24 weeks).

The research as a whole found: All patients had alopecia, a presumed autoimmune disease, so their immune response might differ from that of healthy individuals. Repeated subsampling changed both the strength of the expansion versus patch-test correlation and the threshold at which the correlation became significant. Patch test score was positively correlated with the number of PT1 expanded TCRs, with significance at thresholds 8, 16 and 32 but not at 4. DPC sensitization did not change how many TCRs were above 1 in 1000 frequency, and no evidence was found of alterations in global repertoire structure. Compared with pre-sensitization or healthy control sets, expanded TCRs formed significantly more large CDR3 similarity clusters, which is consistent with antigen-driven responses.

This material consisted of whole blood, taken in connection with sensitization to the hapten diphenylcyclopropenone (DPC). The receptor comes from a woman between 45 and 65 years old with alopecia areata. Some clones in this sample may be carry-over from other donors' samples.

The bases are TGTGCCAGCAGTCCCCTTGAGGAAAGTGAAAAACTGTTTTTT. It is translated as CASSPLEESEKLFF. This chain is built from TRBV6-2 or TRBV6-3 and TRBJ1-4; the D gene remains uncertain. The CDR3 holds 14 amino acids from the cysteine to the phenylalanine. Only the CDR3 region is kept as DNA, spanning 42 bases read in frame from base 1. Via the germline V gene, CDR1 is MNHEY and CDR2 SVGEGT. The germline ends are 14 bases apart after V is trimmed by 5 bases and J by 7 bases.